The rows below give T cell receptor beta chains drawn from one sample of a study of patients and donors after allogeneic stem cell transplantation. TCRdb re-called the RT-PCR reads with MiXCR, one entry per CDR3 protein. The sample holds 400,000 to 450,000 distinct CDR3 sequences, 16% seen once. Sequenced material: blood, either unsorted or a sorted T cell fraction (not recorded which). These receptors all come from a human donor who was either an allogeneic HSCT recipient or a stem cell or donor lymphocyte infusion donor (not recorded which). It is not recorded whose cells these are; they may come from a transplant donor. Both conserved end residues are part of each CDR3.

V	CDR3
TRBV2	CASSEGAGLNQPQHF
TRBV18	CASSPQRPRNQPQHF
TRBV2	CASSDVSRGVNQPQHF
TRBV9	CASSVGPGADTQYF
TRBV6-1	CASSRSGANVLTF
TRBV30	CAWRAGGSDTQYF
TRBV7-2	CASSFGRGRQETQYF
TRBV11-2	CASSLIAGGAYNEQFF
TRBV20-1	CSAQPRTRRYEQYF
TRBV20-1	CSARVSSGGAGELFF
TRBV25-1	CASRGGAGTGELFF
TRBV7-9	CASSSRGGREVYEQYF
TRBV5-1	CASSLLARATDTQYF
TRBV10-3	CAISEPRGGGTQYF
TRBV18	CASSPPPGSNSPLHF
TRBV4-3	CASSQGRGTSTDTQYF
TRBV6-2/TRBV6-3	CASSPIRDLGEKLFF
TRBV20-1	CSARDEPYNEQFF
TRBV12-3/TRBV12-4	CASTLGGKGYTF
TRBV9	CASSVASGNTIYF
TRBV7-8	CASTVGGAVNEQHF
TRBV30	CAWNPIRTSGIFYEQYF
TRBV6-1	CASSPDREDQPQHF
TRBV20-1	CSARPSGRADPGEQFF
TRBV2	CASKRGLPNTGELFF
TRBV6-1	CASRERYTEAFF
TRBV5-1	CASSPLAGEYEQYF
TRBV15	CATRSGFSGANVLTF